This TCR beta chain was observed in a study of identical twins. TCRdb reprocessed the 5' RACE reads with MiXCR, giving one entry per CDR3 protein. This table has around 570,000 distinct CDR3 sequences, over 8.5% appearing once. Regarding this clonotype: Its matching antigen is unknown.

Findings of the study overall: The presence of invariant MAIT and iNKT cells could partly confound analyses of zero-insertion sequences. Surplus twin overlap in beta out-of-frame sequences was less pronounced.

The germline V gene encodes CDR1 SGHRS and CDR2 YFSETQ. The length of the CDR3 is 13 residues. Deletions cut 1 base from V and 8 bases from J, with 7 bases between. With no exceptions, donors were healthy Caucasians. These data are also associated with another study on yellow fever vaccine responses in identical twins.

The sequenced material came from PBMCs. This rearrangement joins TRBV5-1 to TRBJ1-6; no reliable D call. This sequence was found in a woman between 18 and 29 years old in good health. This CDR3 reads CASSLHSDSPLHF. In DNA, the CDR3 is TGCGCCAGCAGCTTGCACAGCGATTCACCCCTCCACTTT.